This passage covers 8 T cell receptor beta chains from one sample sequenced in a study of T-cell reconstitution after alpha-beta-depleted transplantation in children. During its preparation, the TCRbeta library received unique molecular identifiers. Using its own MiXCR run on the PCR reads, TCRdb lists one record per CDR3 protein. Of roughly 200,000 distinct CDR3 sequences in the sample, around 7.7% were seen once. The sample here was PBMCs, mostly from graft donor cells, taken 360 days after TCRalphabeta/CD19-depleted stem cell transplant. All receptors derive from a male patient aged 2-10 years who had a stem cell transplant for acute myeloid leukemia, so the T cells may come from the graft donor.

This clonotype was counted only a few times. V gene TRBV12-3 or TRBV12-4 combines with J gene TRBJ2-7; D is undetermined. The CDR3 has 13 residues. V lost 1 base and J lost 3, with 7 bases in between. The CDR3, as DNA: TGTGCCAGCAGTTTAGAGTTCCGCTACGAGCAGTACGTC. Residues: CASSLEFRYEQYV.

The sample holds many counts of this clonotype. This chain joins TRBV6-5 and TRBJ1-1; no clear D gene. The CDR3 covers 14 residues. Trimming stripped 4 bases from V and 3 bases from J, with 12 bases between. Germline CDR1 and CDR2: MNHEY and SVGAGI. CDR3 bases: TGTGCCAGCAGTTCTCGAAGAGGATACACTGAAGCTTTCTTT. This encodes CASSSRRGYTEAFF.

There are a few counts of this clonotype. CDR3 in DNA: TGCAGCGTTGAAGTGGCAGGGGGCGTATATGGCTACACCTTC. It codes for CSVEVAGGVYGYTF. The rearrangement links TRBV29-1 to TRBJ1-2; 8 bases line up with TRBD1. The CDR3 contains 14 residues. V lost 1 base and J lost 5; bases outside the gene matches: 6. Per germline, CDR1 SQVTM and CDR2 ANQGSEA. Combining the CDR3 with reference TRBV29-1 and TRBJ1-2 gives the whole variable domain SAVISQKPSRDICQRGTSLTIQCQVDSQVTMMFWYRQQPGQSLTLIATANQGSEATYESGFVIDKFPISRPNLTFSTLTVSNMSPEDSSIYLCSVEVAGGVYGYTFGSGTRLTVV.

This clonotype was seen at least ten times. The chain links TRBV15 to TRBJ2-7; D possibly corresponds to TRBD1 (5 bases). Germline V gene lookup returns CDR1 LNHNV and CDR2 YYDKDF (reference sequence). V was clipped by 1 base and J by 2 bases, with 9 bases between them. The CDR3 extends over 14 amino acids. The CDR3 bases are TGTGCCACCAGCAGAGTAGGGGCTCCCTACGAGCAGTACTTC. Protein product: CATSRVGAPYEQYF.

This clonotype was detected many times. In nucleotides, the CDR3 is TGTGCCAGCAGTGAGTTGAACACTGAAGCTTTCTTT. Translating gives CASSELNTEAFF. This chain links TRBV12-3 or TRBV12-4 with TRBJ1-1; unclear D gene. The CDR3 contains 12 residues. The V and J ends lost 5 bases and 0 bases respectively, with 4 bases between them.

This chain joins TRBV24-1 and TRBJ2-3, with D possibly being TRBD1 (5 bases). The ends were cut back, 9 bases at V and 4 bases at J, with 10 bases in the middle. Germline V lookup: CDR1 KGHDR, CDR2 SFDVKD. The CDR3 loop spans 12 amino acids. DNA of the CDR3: TGTGCCACCCAGGGATCAGCAGATACGCAGTATTTT. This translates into CATQGSADTQYF.

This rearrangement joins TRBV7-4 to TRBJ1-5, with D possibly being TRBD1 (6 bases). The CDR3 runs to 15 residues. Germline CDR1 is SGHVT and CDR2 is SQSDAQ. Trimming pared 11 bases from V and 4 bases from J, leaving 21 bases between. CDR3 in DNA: TGTGCCGGCCCCTGGGGGCTCTATGCAAATCAGCCCCAGCATTTT. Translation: CAGPWGLYANQPQHF.

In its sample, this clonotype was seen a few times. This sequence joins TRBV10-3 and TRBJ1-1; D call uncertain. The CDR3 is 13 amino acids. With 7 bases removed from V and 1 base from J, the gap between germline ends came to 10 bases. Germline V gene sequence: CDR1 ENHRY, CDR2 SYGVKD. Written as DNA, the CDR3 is TGTGCCATCAAGCAGACGCAGAACACTGAAGCTTTCTTT. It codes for CAIKQTQNTEAFF.